This T cell receptor beta chain is drawn from a study of T cell repertoires in cytomegalovirus infection. After removal of 3 bases from V and 1 base from J, the junction contained 8 bases not matched to a gene. The V gene's germline CDR1 is SGHTA and CDR2 FQGNSA. The CDR3 spans 18 residues. Whole-study results and caveats: Summed public TCR beta family frequency identified CMV carriers bearing the relevant HLA. What dominated the ex vivo response were HLA-C-restricted CMV-specific TCR beta clonotypes.

TCRdb processed the reads anew with MiXCR; each CDR3 protein has one entry. This sample has roughly 720,000 distinct CDR3 sequences, with approximately 34% found just once. Comments on this clonotype: Antigen specificity is unknown. One base away lies a much larger clone, so this may be a sequencing read error. In this CDR3 the conserved last residue, phenylalanine or tryptophan, is missing, so a read error is likely.

The TCR was taken from a human donor in good health (CMV status not recorded). Some clones in this sample may be carry-over from other donors' samples. Sequenced: PBMCs. V gene TRBV7-2 combines with J gene TRBJ2-1, with 11 bases that match TRBD2. The CDR3 loop is CASSLDPGLAGSYNEQFL. As DNA, the CDR3 is TGTGCCAGCAGCTTGGATCCTGGACTAGCGGGTTCCTACAATGAGCAGTTCTTA.